A selection of T cell receptor beta chains follows, all from one sample in a study of cytomegalovirus exposure and HLA in healthy donors. The table came from immunoSEQ multiplex PCR; TCRdb's copy has only in-frame clones and leaves some out. The sample shows about 130,000 clones, almost 80% of them seen only once. What was sequenced was PBMCs. These TCRs come from a female donor in good health and CMV-seronegative. Both conserved end residues are part of each CDR3. D genes are given only for firm matches.

d_gene: TRBD1
len: 15
v_gene: TRBV5-1
CDR3aa: CASSTRTGGAETQYF

d_gene: .
len: 14
v_gene: TRBV5-1
CDR3aa: CASSAQGRGTEAFF

d_gene: TRBD1
len: 14
v_gene: TRBV28
CDR3aa: CASSTTGGSFWQYF

d_gene: TRBD2
len: 15
v_gene: TRBV7-3
CDR3aa: CASSSLAGGTDTQYF

d_gene: TRBD2
len: 15
v_gene: TRBV7-6
CDR3aa: CASSHSSGPFYEQYF

d_gene: TRBD2
len: 14
v_gene: TRBV14
CDR3aa: CASSQAGGADTQYF

d_gene: TRBD1
len: 14
v_gene: TRBV2
CDR3aa: CASSRDRAYQPQHF

d_gene: TRBD1
len: 14
v_gene: TRBV18
CDR3aa: CASSTRTGEDEQYF

d_gene: .
len: 12
v_gene: TRBV19
CDR3aa: CASSAPGGAAFF

d_gene: .
len: 16
v_gene: TRBV28
CDR3aa: CASSSFPGRNDSPLHF

d_gene: .
len: 16
v_gene: TRBV10-3
CDR3aa: CAISESLGRRNTEAFF

d_gene: TRBD2
len: 15
v_gene: TRBV9
CDR3aa: CASSVGGSGRETQYF